The count of the clone carrying this TCR beta chain is one. Its specificity is not known. The entry originates in a study of T cell repertoires in cytomegalovirus infection. Study-level information: CMV infection and matching HLA type were both indicated by public TCR beta signatures.

A single record per CDR3 protein comes from TCRdb applying MiXCR to the reads. This sample yields 170,000 or so distinct CDR3 sequences, of which 15% to 20% are seen a single time; approximately 25% belongs to the top ten. Deletions cut 6 bases from V and 5 bases from J, with 13 bases between. Per the germline V gene, CDR1 is SQVTM and CDR2 is ANQGSEA. CDR3 length equals 12 residues. Study results and limitations: The study identified carriers of CMV plus the relevant HLA from cumulative public TCR beta family frequency. The study found HLA-C-restricted CMV-specific TCR beta clonotypes dominating the ex vivo response.

The receptor was isolated from a human donor in good health (CMV status not recorded). Some clones in this sample may be carry-over from other donors' samples. The rearrangement uses TRBV29-1 and TRBJ1-1, with D perhaps matching TRBD1 (5 bases). Sequenced input: CD8+ T cells from PBMCs. CDR3 coding DNA: TGCAGCGTCCCGGGGCCGAAGACTGAAGCTTTCTTT. The encoded protein is CSVPGPKTEAFF. The full variable domain, completed using reference TRBV29-1 and TRBJ1-1, is SAVISQKPSRDICQRGTSLTIQCQVDSQVTMMFWYRQQPGQSLTLIATANQGSEATYESGFVIDKFPISRPNLTFSTLTVSNMSPEDSSIYLCSVPGPKTEAFFGQGTRLTVV.